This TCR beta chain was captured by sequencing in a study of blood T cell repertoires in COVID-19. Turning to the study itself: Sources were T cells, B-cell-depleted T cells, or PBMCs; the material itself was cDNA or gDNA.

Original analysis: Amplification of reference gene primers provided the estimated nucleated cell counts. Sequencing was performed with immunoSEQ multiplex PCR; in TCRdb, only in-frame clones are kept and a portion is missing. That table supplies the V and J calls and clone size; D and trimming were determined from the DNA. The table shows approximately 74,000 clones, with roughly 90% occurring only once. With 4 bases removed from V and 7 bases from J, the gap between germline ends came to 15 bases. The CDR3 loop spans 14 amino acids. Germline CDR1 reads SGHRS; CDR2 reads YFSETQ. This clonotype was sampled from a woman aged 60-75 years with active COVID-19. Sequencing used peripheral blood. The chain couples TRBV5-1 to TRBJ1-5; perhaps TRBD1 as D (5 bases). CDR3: CASSPLGGDQPQHF. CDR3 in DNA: TGCGCCAGCAGCCCCCTCGGGGGGGACCAGCCCCAGCATTTT.